Below, 9 T cell receptor beta chains from the same sample are listed, as sequenced in a study of blood T cell repertoires in COVID-19. This table comes from immunoSEQ multiplex PCR, and its TCRdb copy is limited to in-frame clones, with some not included. The table has approximately 200,000 clones, around 80% seen once. The sequenced sample was peripheral blood. Receptors were obtained from an elderly woman with acute or convalescent COVID-19.

This rearrangement joins TRBV2 to TRBJ1-5, with 11 bases aligning to TRBD1. J gave up 4 bases and V 6 bases, and 5 bases lay outside the gene matches. The length of the CDR3 is 15 residues. Germline V CDR1 and CDR2: SNHLY, FYNNEI. The CDR3 nucleotides read TGTGCCAGCAGAGGACAGGGGGCGCCGAATCAGCCCCAGCATTTT. As protein: CASRGQGAPNQPQHF.

The genes are TRBV7-6 and TRBJ1-3; 8 bases are shared with TRBD1. CDR1 SGHVS and CDR2 FNYEAQ come from the germline V gene. The V and J ends lost 3 bases and 0 bases, in that order; junction bases with no gene match: 7. The CDR3 runs to 17 residues. This CDR3 is CASSFGDRSSSGNTIYF. CDR3 sequence (DNA): TGTGCCAGCAGCTTCGGGGACAGGTCTAGCTCTGGAAACACCATATATTTT.

This chain connects TRBV28 to TRBJ2-7; a weak D match, TRBD2 (5 bases). V was pared by 2 bases and J by 3 bases, with 11 bases between. The CDR3 extends over 14 amino acids. Germline V gene data show CDR1 as MDHEN and CDR2 as SYDVKM. CDR3 sequence reads: CASSLRLGSYEQYF. The CDR3 DNA sequence: TGTGCCAGCAGTTTAAGGTTGGGGAGCTACGAGCAGTACTTC.

V is TRBV6-2 or TRBV6-3 and J is TRBJ1-2, with 9 bases identical to TRBD1. CDR1 is MNHEY, CDR2 SVGEGT, per germline. J gave up 1 base and V 6 bases, and 6 bases lay outside the gene matches. The CDR3 sequence is 15 residues long. For the CDR3, the DNA is TGTGCCAGCAGCCCGGGACAGGGCATTAACTATGGCTACACCTTC. Translating it yields CASSPGQGINYGYTF.

The J gene is TRBJ1-5, the V gene TRBV10-3, with 8 bases that match TRBD1. The CDR3 runs 13 residues. In germline, CDR1 is ENHRY, CDR2 SYGVKD. Unmatched junction bases numbered 8, after V lost 11 bases and J lost 5 bases. CDR3 residues: CASGTGVDQPQHF. DNA of the CDR3: TGTGCCTCGGGGACAGGAGTGGATCAGCCCCAGCATTTT.

The chain uses TRBV10-3 and TRBJ1-2, with D possibly TRBD1 on 5 matching bases. The CDR3 totals 15 residues. The V end lost 0 bases, the J end lost 5 bases, and 13 bases lay between the germline ends. Germline V gives CDR1 ENHRY, CDR2 SYGVKD. CDR3 in amino acids: CAISESDGTLYGYTF. CDR3 nucleotides: TGTGCCATCAGTGAGTCTGACGGGACTCTTTATGGCTACACCTTC.

V is TRBV4-2 and J is TRBJ2-3, with D possibly being TRBD2 (6 bases). Trimming pared 0 bases from V and 3 bases from J, leaving 10 bases between. CDR1 is LGHNA, CDR2 YNFKEQ, per germline. This CDR3 is built from 15 residues. CDR3 protein: CASSQERLATDTQYF. The CDR3 DNA follows: TGTGCCAGCAGCCAAGAGAGGCTAGCGACAGATACGCAGTATTTT.

The rearrangement uses TRBV19 and TRBJ1-2; D ambiguous. V dropped 5 bases and J dropped 1 base, with 8 bases sitting between them. CDR3 length equals 13 residues. CDR1 is LNHDA and CDR2 is SQIVND in the germline V gene (reference sequence). DNA of the CDR3: TGTGCCAGTAGTTCCCAGGTTAACTATGGCTACACCTTC. Amino acid sequence: CASSSQVNYGYTF. The entire variable domain, with the rest obtained from reference TRBV19 and TRBJ1-2, is as follows: DGGITQSPKYLFRKEGQNVTLSCEQNLNHDAMYWYRQDPGQGLRLIYYSQIVNDFQKGDIAEGYSVSREKKESFPLTVTSAQKNPTAFYLCASSSQVNYGYTFGSGTRLTVV.

This clone was seen more than once but under ten times. The rearrangement joins TRBV19 to TRBJ1-5, with 9 bases lining up with TRBD1. With 5 bases clipped from V and 6 bases from J, the junction kept 11 bases outside the gene matches. Per germline, CDR1 LNHDA and CDR2 SQIVND (reference sequence). This CDR3 spans 16 amino acids. CDR3 nucleotides: TGTGCCAGTAGTGTTCTAACAGGGGGCGGTTTTCAGCCCCAGCATTTT. This codes for CASSVLTGGGFQPQHF.